This T cell receptor (beta chain) was recovered during a study of T cell responses to AZD1222 COVID-19 vaccine. Study context: Some second doses came at about 4 weeks and others at about 12 weeks; these were pooled.

In the case of this clone: Antigen specificity is unknown.

Sequencing used immunoSEQ multiplex PCR; TCRdb keeps in-frame clones, though not all of them. The data contain fewer than 150,000 clones, roughly 87% of them singletons. Looked up from germline, CDR1 is SGHTA and CDR2 is FQGNSA. The CDR3 loop spans 16 amino acids. Trimming took off 0 bases at V and 0 bases at J, with 11 bases between the two ends. Study observations and caveats: Spike-specific TCR breadth and depth were elevated following two AZD1222 doses. Females outnumbered males among donors, who were mostly white British; clonal diversity was possibly underestimated.

This receptor was identified in an adult in good health. The sequencing used peripheral blood, collected on day 0 of AZD1222 vaccination. The genes are TRBV7-2 and TRBJ2-5; no firm D call. The CDR3 spells CASSLANRKYQETQYF. The CDR3 DNA is TGTGCCAGCAGCTTAGCTAACCGAAAGTACCAAGAGACCCAGTACTTC.